Presented here are 18 T cell receptor beta chains from one specimen sequenced in a study of blood T cell repertoires in COVID-19. The method was immunoSEQ multiplex PCR; TCRdb's version includes in-frame clones alone and lacks a portion of them. The table shows about 320,000 clones, with about nine tenths occurring only once. The sample taken for sequencing was PBMCs or T cells enriched from blood (not recorded which). All receptors derive from a man in his sixties who had recovered from COVID-19.

The V and J genes are TRBV6-6 and TRBJ2-7; TRBD1 agrees at 9 bases. This CDR3 has 16 amino acids. Germline CDR1 MNHNY, CDR2 SVGAGI (reference sequence). After removal of 2 bases from V and 2 bases from J, the junction contained 7 bases not matched to a gene. CDR3 protein: CASSYPSGQGTYEQYF. The CDR3 DNA reads TGTGCCAGCAGTTACCCCTCCGGACAGGGGACCTACGAGCAGTACTTC.

The chain combines TRBV4-1 with TRBJ2-3; 11 nucleotides agree with TRBD2. The CDR3 spans 18 residues. V lost 0 bases and J lost 5; bases outside the gene matches: 10. CDR1 is MGHRA and CDR2 is YSYEKL in the germline V gene. CDR3 sequence: CASSQEYIAGGPVDTQYF. The CDR3 bases are TGCGCCAGCAGCCAAGAGTACATAGCGGGAGGGCCCGTAGATACGCAGTATTTT.

CDR3 DNA sequence: TGCGCCAGCAGCTTGTTGACAGGGGGGATGAGAGAGACCCAGTACTTC. Its protein is CASSLLTGGMRETQYF. The rearrangement uses TRBV5-1 and TRBJ2-5, with 9 nucleotides matching TRBD1. This CDR3 has 16 amino acids. Germline values: CDR1 SGHRS, CDR2 YFSETQ. V lost 1 base and J lost 4; bases outside the gene matches: 8.

This clone was observed a single time. The chain links TRBV12-2 to TRBJ1-1; the DNA was not used to check the table's D call, TRBD1. TRBV12-2 corresponds to a pseudogene. The CDR3 contains 14 residues. The CDR3 nucleotides are TGTGCAAGTCGCTTAGGAATAACAGGTACTGAAGCTTTCTTT. Translation gives CASRLGITGTEAFF.

The chain joins TRBV27 to TRBJ1-5; D unclear. This CDR3 has 13 residues. Germline CDR1 MNHEY, CDR2 SMNVEV (reference sequence). The germline V and J ends were trimmed by 4 bases and 9 bases, with 13 bases remaining between them. The CDR3 bases are TGTGCCAGCAGTTCGGATCATGGAGGGCCCCAGCATTTT. Translation: CASSSDHGGPQHF.

This rearrangement joins TRBV5-8 to TRBJ1-5; TRBD1 agrees at 7 bases. CDR1 is SGHTS, CDR2 YDEGEE, per germline. V dropped 5 bases and J dropped 4; count of bases not matched to a gene: 9. The CDR3 runs to 15 residues. CDR3 protein: CASRPGTVRNQPQHF. DNA of the CDR3: TGTGCCAGCAGACCCGGGACAGTGAGAAATCAGCCCCAGCATTTT.

J is TRBJ2-7 and V is TRBV11-3; 9 bases fit TRBD1. V was pared by 1 base and J by 5 bases, with 9 bases of the junction left unmatched. The CDR3 is 16 amino acids. CDR1 is SGHNT, CDR2 YENEEA, per germline. This chain's CDR3 is CASSLGGGTGRHEQYF. The CDR3 coding sequence is TGTGCCAGCAGCTTAGGCGGCGGGACAGGGCGCCACGAGCAGTACTTC.

V and J are TRBV2 and TRBJ2-2; 10 nucleotides agree with TRBD2. The CDR3 runs 15 residues. V lost 10 bases and J lost 5; bases outside the gene matches: 10. CDR1 and CDR2 from the germline V gene are SNHLY and FYNNEI. CDR3: CATKAGGPMTGELFF. For the CDR3, the DNA is TGTGCCACCAAAGCGGGAGGGCCTATGACCGGGGAGCTGTTTTTT.

The gene calls are TRBV3-1 (or the pseudogene TRBV3-2) and TRBJ1-1, with D perhaps matching TRBD1 (6 bases). Trimming cost V 4 bases and J 1 base, with 10 bases left between them. CDR1 and CDR2 (germline): LGHDT, YNNKEL (reference sequence). The CDR3 extends over 14 amino acids. The DNA of the CDR3 is TGTGCCAGCAGCCGGAGAGGGGGGAACACTGAAGCTTTCTTT. Amino acid sequence: CASSRRGGNTEAFF.

The chain is built from TRBV28 and TRBJ2-7; D is perhaps TRBD1 (6 bases). CDR1 and CDR2 from the germline V gene are MDHEN and SYDVKM. The CDR3 runs to 14 residues. The germline V and J ends were trimmed by 2 bases and 4 bases, with 12 bases remaining between them. CDR3 coding DNA: TGTGCCAGCAGTTTAGTACAGGGTCCTTACGAGCAGTACTTC. It is translated as CASSLVQGPYEQYF.

The chain couples TRBV29-1 to TRBJ2-5, with 13 bases lining up with TRBD2. The CDR3 spans 14 residues. Germline V gene data show CDR1 as SQVTM and CDR2 as ANQGSEA. The CDR3 spells CSSTSGRALETQYF. CDR3 bases: TGCAGTTCAACTAGCGGGAGGGCCTTAGAGACCCAGTACTTC.

This rearrangement joins TRBV11-2 to TRBJ1-4; D not resolved. Germline loops: CDR1 SGHAT, CDR2 FQNNGV. The CDR3 is 12 amino acids. V gave up 5 bases and J gave up 8 bases, with 9 bases separating them. CDR3 DNA: TGTGCCAGCAGCGAGAACCGGGAAAAACTGTTTTTT. Amino acids: CASSENREKLFF.

This clone was counted once. The chain is built from TRBV28 and TRBJ1-4; TRBD1 is a possible D gene (5 bases). The V end lost 7 bases, the J end lost 7 bases, and 16 bases lay between the germline ends. The CDR3 consists of 14 residues. Germline CDR1 reads MDHEN; CDR2 reads SYDVKM. For the CDR3, the DNA is TGTGCCAGCACAATCGGGGGTGCGACTGAAAAACTGTTTTTT. This sequence encodes CASTIGGATEKLFF.

The chain uses TRBV6-5 and TRBJ2-7; 15 bases align to TRBD2. The CDR3 extends over 14 amino acids. Trimming removed 8 bases from V and 4 bases from J; junction bases left unmatched: 3. Germline CDR1 and CDR2: MNHEY and SVGAGI. DNA of the CDR3: TGTGCCAGCCGGACTAGCGGGAGGGTTTACGAGCAGTACTTC. This gives the protein CASRTSGRVYEQYF.

This rearrangement joins TRBV11-2 to TRBJ1-4; 8 bases are a match to TRBD1. The CDR3 has 15 residues. CDR1 and CDR2 from the germline V gene are SGHAT and FQNNGV. V lost 1 base to trimming and J lost 7 bases; unmatched junction nucleotides: 5. This CDR3 reads CASSLGRGRVEKLFF. Written as DNA, the CDR3 is TGTGCCAGCAGCTTAGGCAGGGGGCGGGTTGAAAAACTGTTTTTT.

The chain combines TRBV19 with TRBJ1-5, with D tentatively TRBD1 (5 bases). The CDR3 contains 16 residues. Between the trimmed V and J ends, which lost 5 bases and 0 bases, there was a span of 14 bases. Germline V gene data show CDR1 as LNHDA and CDR2 as SQIVND (reference sequence). The CDR3 bases are TGTGCCAGTAGTTTGGGGGGAACGATTAGCAATCAGCCCCAGCATTTT. Protein sequence: CASSLGGTISNQPQHF.

A note on this clone: Other nucleotide sequences in the sample specify the same CDR3. The chain uses TRBV6-5 and TRBJ1-3, with D maybe TRBD1 (6 bases). Germline values: CDR1 MNHEY, CDR2 SVGAGI. The CDR3 contains 13 residues. The V gene lost 7 bases and the J gene lost 2 bases, with 9 bases spanning the gap. Written as DNA, the CDR3 is TGTGCCAGCATTTCAGGGGCTGGAAACACCATATATTTT. This translates into CASISGAGNTIYF.

In nucleotides, the CDR3 is TGTGCCAGCAGCTCCAGGGTCACCGGGGAGCTGTTTTTT. Translating gives CASSSRVTGELFF. The chain links TRBV7-2 to TRBJ2-2, with D possibly TRBD1 on 5 matching bases. The germline V and J ends were trimmed by 4 bases and 4 bases, with 7 bases remaining between them. The CDR3 is 13 residues long. Germline V gene lookup returns CDR1 SGHTA and CDR2 FQGNSA.